These 30 T cell receptor beta chains share one sample of origin, sequenced in a study of T-cell memory formation after mild COVID-19. TCRdb ran MiXCR on the 5' RACE reads and lists one entry per CDR3 protein. The sample shows roughly 410,000 distinct CDR3 sequences, 20% to 25% of them seen only once. Sequenced material: PBMCs or a T cell subset sorted from them (not recorded which). These receptors were collected from an adult woman who had mild COVID-19 (a few samples of this study predate the infection). Cell type and time point are not known.

The gene calls are TRBV7-9 and TRBJ2-7; TRBD2 might be the D (6 bases). Germline lookup yields CDR1 SEHNR and CDR2 FQNEAQ (reference sequence). Between the trimmed V and J ends, which lost 0 bases and 0 bases, there was a span of 12 bases. The CDR3 consists of 16 residues. CDR3 residues: CASSLAELAVSYEQYF. The CDR3 DNA sequence: TGTGCCAGCAGCTTAGCGGAACTAGCTGTCTCCTACGAGCAGTACTTC.

This chain joins TRBV24-1 and TRBJ1-2; TRBD1 might be the D (5 bases). Trimming took 5 bases from V and 3 from J, leaving 15 bases between them. This CDR3 contains 15 residues. The V gene's germline CDR1 is KGHDR and CDR2 SFDVKD. The CDR3 DNA follows: TGTGCCACCAGTGGTTCAGGGACCGCAGACTATGGCTACACCTTC. Translation: CATSGSGTADYGYTF.

The chain links TRBV20-1 to TRBJ2-7, with 10 bases aligning to TRBD2. This CDR3 region has 14 residues. In germline, CDR1 is DFQATT, CDR2 SNEGSKA (reference sequence). J was trimmed by 4 bases and V by 5 bases; bases with no gene match: 8. The CDR3 DNA reads TGCAGTGCTCAAACGGGACTAGCGATGTACGAGCAGTACTTC. Its translation: CSAQTGLAMYEQYF.

The chain couples TRBV18 to TRBJ2-1; 8 nucleotides match TRBD2. After removal of 3 bases from V and 6 bases from J, the junction contained 10 bases not matched to a gene. Germline lookup yields CDR1 KGHSH and CDR2 LQKENI. The CDR3 is 16 amino acids. DNA for the CDR3: TGTGCCAGCTCACCGTTACTAGCGGCTCGTCGCAATGAGCAGTTCTTC. Translated, it gives CASSPLLAARRNEQFF.

This clonotype occurred once. The chain employs TRBV29-1 and TRBJ1-1; 8 bases are a match to TRBD1. Trimming at V came to 6 bases and at J to 6 bases, leaving 12 bases not matched to a gene. Germline loops: CDR1 SQVTM, CDR2 ANQGSEA. CDR3 length: 14 amino acids. The CDR3 loop reads CSVGDRRGRAEAFF. CDR3 in DNA: TGCAGCGTGGGGGACAGGAGAGGCCGGGCTGAAGCTTTCTTT.

In its sample, this clonotype was seen a few times. This rearrangement joins TRBV18 to TRBJ1-1; no definite D call. The CDR3 loop spans 16 amino acids. CDR1 is KGHSH and CDR2 is LQKENI in the germline V gene. V was pared by 3 bases and J by 0 bases, with 14 bases between. CDR3 loop: CASSPSGTSMNTEAFF. DNA of the CDR3: TGTGCCAGCTCACCCTCCGGTACAAGCATGAACACTGAAGCTTTCTTT.

This clonotype was seen only a few times. The chain joins TRBV20-1 to TRBJ1-2, with D unresolved. The germline V and J ends were trimmed by 6 bases and 1 base, with 15 bases remaining between them. This CDR3 contains 14 residues. From germline, CDR1 is DFQATT and CDR2 SNEGSKA (reference sequence). CDR3 sequence: CSAISGEINYGYTF. The DNA of the CDR3 is TGCAGTGCCATTAGTGGAGAGATTAACTATGGCTACACCTTC.

Only a few counts were recorded for this clonotype. The chain links TRBV20-1 to TRBJ2-7, with a possible D match to TRBD2 (5 bases). The CDR3 sequence is 12 residues long. Germline CDR1 DFQATT, CDR2 SNEGSKA (reference sequence). The V gene lost 5 bases and the J gene lost 4 bases, with 12 bases spanning the gap. The CDR3 here is CSALRTGYEQYF. The CDR3 nucleotides are TGCAGTGCTCTCAGGACGGGATACGAGCAGTACTTC.

V gene TRBV25-1 combines with J gene TRBJ1-2; D call uncertain. The ends were cut back, 1 base at V and 8 bases at J, with 14 bases in the middle. Germline V gene sequence: CDR1 MGHDK, CDR2 SYGVNS. The CDR3 consists of 14 residues. CDR3 nucleotide sequence: TGTGCCAGCAGTGAATCTCCAGGTTCGGGGGGCTACACCTTC. This sequence encodes CASSESPGSGGYTF.

The gene calls are TRBV19 and TRBJ1-2, with a weak D call TRBD1 (5 bases). The CDR3 covers 14 residues. Germline loops: CDR1 LNHDA, CDR2 SQIVND (reference sequence). Deletions cut 3 bases from V and 4 bases from J, with 12 bases between. CDR3 residues: CASSIVLDSYGYTF. The CDR3 DNA reads as TGTGCCAGTAGTATCGTACTTGACAGCTATGGCTACACCTTC.

The chain couples TRBV20-1 to TRBJ2-7; D is unclear. There are 13 residues in the CDR3. V was cut by 1 base and J by 4 bases, with 11 bases left in between. CDR1 and CDR2 (germline): DFQATT, SNEGSKA (reference sequence). The CDR3 here is CSARAGSVYEQYF. Here the CDR3 DNA reads TGCAGTGCTAGAGCCGGGTCCGTTTACGAGCAGTACTTC.

The chain links TRBV6-2 or TRBV6-3 to TRBJ1-1, with 7 bases matching TRBD1. From germline, CDR1 is MNHEY and CDR2 SVGEGT. This CDR3 has 13 residues. The V gene end was trimmed by 4 bases and the J gene end by 7 bases; junction bases not matched to a gene: 6. The CDR3 is CASSFYRGLEAFF. In nucleotides, the CDR3 is TGTGCCAGCAGTTTTTACAGGGGTCTTGAAGCTTTCTTT.

J is TRBJ2-1 and V is TRBV4-1; 10 nucleotides match TRBD1. The V and J ends lost 4 bases and 1 base, in that order; junction bases with no gene match: 10. The germline V gene encodes CDR1 MGHRA and CDR2 YSYEKL. There are 18 residues in the CDR3. The CDR3 DNA follows: TGCGCCAGCAGCCGAAGGGGTACGGGACAGGGGTCCTACAATGAGCAGTTCTTC. Its translation: CASSRRGTGQGSYNEQFF.

The J gene is TRBJ2-3, the V gene TRBV18; 15 bases line up with TRBD2. V lost 6 bases, J lost 0 bases, and 7 bases stayed unmatched. The CDR3 contains 18 residues. Per the germline V gene, CDR1 is KGHSH and CDR2 is LQKENI. The CDR3 loop reads CASSGRTSGGASTDTQYF. DNA for the CDR3: TGTGCCAGCTCGGGCAGGACTAGCGGGGGGGCCAGCACAGATACGCAGTATTTT.

The gene calls are TRBV7-2 and TRBJ2-3; 7 bases match TRBD2. The CDR3 length is 14 residues. V shed 5 bases, J shed 5 bases, and the junction held 7 bases outside the gene matches. Germline-derived CDR1 and CDR2 are SGHTA and FQGNSA. Here the CDR3 reads CASSPRASGDTQYF. The CDR3 DNA follows: TGTGCCAGCAGCCCCAGGGCTAGCGGAGATACGCAGTATTTT.

This sequence joins TRBV20-1 and TRBJ1-5; D is unclear. Germline assignment: CDR1 DFQATT and CDR2 SNEGSKA (reference sequence). Deletions cut 0 bases from V and 6 bases from J, with 18 bases between. CDR3 size: 16 residues. The CDR3 nucleotides are TGCAGTGCTAGAGATGGAAGAGAAGGTGCAAGTCAGCCCCAGCATTTT. Its protein is CSARDGREGASQPQHF.

The chain combines TRBV6-2 or TRBV6-3 with TRBJ2-1; TRBD2 aligns across 7 bases. CDR1 is MNHEY and CDR2 is SVGEGT in the germline V gene. The CDR3 contains 16 residues. The V gene end was trimmed by 6 bases and the J gene end by 6 bases; junction bases not matched to a gene: 14. The CDR3 reads CASRSPWREMVNEQFF. The CDR3 DNA reads as TGTGCCAGCAGATCCCCGTGGCGGGAGATGGTCAATGAGCAGTTCTTC.

J is TRBJ1-1 and V is TRBV19; 8 positions agree with TRBD1. Germline V gene lookup returns CDR1 LNHDA and CDR2 SQIVND (reference sequence). The trim removed 7 bases at V and 7 bases at J, leaving 17 bases unmatched. CDR3 length: 16 residues. The CDR3 nucleotides read TGTGCCAGTACCTTATTGCCGGGACAGGATCTTAGTGAAGCTTTCTTT. Translating gives CASTLLPGQDLSEAFF. The full variable domain, in which reference TRBV19 and TRBJ1-1 provide the parts outside the CDR3, is DGGITQSPKYLFRKEGQNVTLSCEQNLNHDAMYWYRQDPGQGLRLIYYSQIVNDFQKGDIAEGYSVSREKKESFPLTVTSAQKNPTAFYLCASTLLPGQDLSEAFFGQGTRLTVV.

This clonotype showed up just a few times. The J gene is TRBJ2-2, the V gene TRBV5-1; TRBD1 matches 8 bases. CDR3 length: 15 residues. Germline loops: CDR1 SGHRS, CDR2 YFSETQ. V shed 0 bases and J 6 bases; nucleotides not matched to a gene: 4. CDR3 protein: CASSLDGTGPGELFF. CDR3 DNA: TGCGCCAGCAGCTTGGACGGGACAGGTCCCGGGGAGCTGTTTTTT.

This clonotype was observed a handful of times. The genes are TRBV4-1 and TRBJ2-3, with a weak D call TRBD2 (6 bases). There are 13 residues in the CDR3. Germline assignment: CDR1 MGHRA and CDR2 YSYEKL. Trimming pared 3 bases from V and 4 bases from J, leaving 8 bases between. The CDR3 loop reads CASSHRGSDTQYF. CDR3 sequence (DNA): TGCGCCAGCAGCCACCGGGGGTCAGATACGCAGTATTTT.

A few counts support this clonotype. The gene calls are TRBV29-1 and TRBJ2-7; the D gene is possibly TRBD1 (6 bases). The CDR3 loop spans 12 amino acids. The germline CDR1 and CDR2 sequences are SQVTM and ANQGSEA. The V end lost 5 bases, the J end lost 0 bases, and 8 bases lay between the germline ends. CDR3 residues: CSVRTDSYEQYF. CDR3 DNA sequence: TGCAGCGTTAGGACAGACTCCTACGAGCAGTACTTC.

V usage is TRBV5-1 and J usage is TRBJ2-6; D call uncertain. Trimming removed 3 bases at V and 0 bases at J, with 10 bases between. The CDR3 has 16 amino acids. The germline CDR1 and CDR2 sequences are SGHRS and YFSETQ. This CDR3 reads CASSSNQLSGANVLTF. The CDR3 DNA is TGCGCCAGCAGCTCAAATCAGCTCTCTGGGGCCAACGTCCTGACTTTC.

The rearrangement uses TRBV29-1 and TRBJ2-3, with unresolved D. The CDR3 length is 12 residues. The ends were cut back, 5 bases at V and 0 bases at J, with 6 bases in the middle. Germline V gene lookup returns CDR1 SQVTM and CDR2 ANQGSEA. As DNA, the CDR3 is TGCAGCGTTACGTCCAGCACAGATACGCAGTATTTT. Residues: CSVTSSTDTQYF.

This clonotype was counted a few times. The V call is TRBV5-1, the J call TRBJ2-1; possibly TRBD1 for D (6 bases). The CDR3 has 14 amino acids. CDR1 SGHRS and CDR2 YFSETQ come from the germline V gene. V was shortened by 4 bases and J by 5 bases, with 13 bases between the two germline ends. This chain's CDR3 is CASSPHRQDNEQFF. The CDR3 DNA reads as TGCGCCAGCAGCCCCCACCGACAGGACAATGAGCAGTTCTTC.

This clonotype was seen only a few times. The V and J genes are TRBV3-1 and TRBJ1-5; a possible D gene is TRBD1 (6 bases). Germline assignment: CDR1 LGHDT and CDR2 YNNKEL (reference sequence). The CDR3 has 14 amino acids. With 3 bases removed from V and 3 bases from J, the gap between germline ends came to 9 bases. The CDR3 nucleotides read TGTGCCAGCAGCCACCAGGGACACAATCAGCCCCAGCATTTT. The encoded protein is CASSHQGHNQPQHF.

Only a few counts were recorded for this clonotype. The V and J genes are TRBV7-6 and TRBJ2-1, with 14 bases aligning to TRBD2. The V and J ends lost 6 bases and 8 bases, in that order; junction bases with no gene match: 9. The CDR3 length is 16 residues. CDR1 and CDR2 (germline): SGHVS, FNYEAQ. The CDR3 DNA reads TGTGCCAGCAGTTCCGAGGCGGGACTAGCGGGAGATGAGCAGTTCTTC. Protein product: CASSSEAGLAGDEQFF.

This chain links TRBV7-3 with TRBJ1-5; 9 nucleotides align to TRBD1. The CDR3 has 13 amino acids. The germline V gene has CDR1 SGHTA and CDR2 FQGTGA. V lost 5 bases to trimming and J lost 9 bases; unmatched junction nucleotides: 5. The CDR3 loop is CASSRGQGSPQHF. The CDR3 region has the DNA TGTGCCAGCAGCCGAGGACAGGGGTCGCCCCAGCATTTT.

This clonotype was observed a few times. V is TRBV6-2 or TRBV6-3 and J is TRBJ2-3; TRBD2 matches at 11 bases. J lost 2 bases, V lost 4 bases, and 8 bases had no gene match. Germline V CDR1 and CDR2: MNHEY, SVGEGT. This CDR3 region has 17 residues. The CDR3 nucleotides are TGTGCCAGCAGTTTCGGCGGGACTAGCGGACCCACAGATACGCAGTATTTT. It yields the protein CASSFGGTSGPTDTQYF.

This clonotype was seen a handful of times. This sequence joins TRBV20-1 and TRBJ2-5; TRBD2 matches at 11 bases. The germline V gene encodes CDR1 DFQATT and CDR2 SNEGSKA (reference sequence). V trimming: 5 bases; J trimming: 2 bases; junction bases outside the gene matches: 10. The CDR3 spans 16 residues. The CDR3 reads CSAEPTSGSRQETQYF. CDR3 bases: TGCAGTGCTGAACCTACTAGCGGGAGTAGACAAGAGACCCAGTACTTC.

This clonotype has more than one count but fewer than ten. This chain links TRBV5-1 with TRBJ2-7, with 7 nucleotides matching TRBD1. This CDR3 has 14 residues. Looked up from germline, CDR1 is SGHRS and CDR2 is YFSETQ. The J segment lost 6 bases and the V segment lost 0 bases, leaving 6 bases of the junction unmatched. As DNA, the CDR3 is TGCGCCAGCAGCTTGGGTGGACAGGTAGGCGAGCAGTACTTC. Translating gives CASSLGGQVGEQYF.